A selection of T cell receptor beta chains follows, all from one sample in a study of shared clonotypes between healthy human individuals. Data came from immunoSEQ multiplex PCR; TCRdb stores just in-frame clones and leaves some out. This table holds millions of clones, approximately 94% found once. The sequenced sample was naive CD4+ T cells sorted from blood. These receptor sequences come from a man younger than 30 in good health. CDR3s leave out the opening cysteine and the closing phenylalanine or tryptophan. D genes are given only for firm matches.

v_gene: TRBV9
j_gene: TRBJ1-5
d_gene: -
CDR3aa: ASSDATSPNQPQH

v_gene: TRBV5-1
j_gene: TRBJ2-5
d_gene: -
CDR3aa: ASKSVLGRETQY

v_gene: TRBV30
j_gene: TRBJ1-6
d_gene: TRBD1
CDR3aa: AWRVQGGSPLH

v_gene: TRBV29-1
j_gene: TRBJ2-5
d_gene: -
CDR3aa: SVVTSTETQY

v_gene: TRBV2
j_gene: TRBJ1-5
d_gene: TRBD1
CDR3aa: ASSGQGRQPQH

v_gene: TRBV6-5
j_gene: TRBJ2-7
d_gene: -
CDR3aa: ASSVSAIYEQY

v_gene: TRBV2
j_gene: TRBJ1-1
d_gene: -
CDR3aa: ASSASTEAF

v_gene: TRBV11-2
j_gene: TRBJ2-7
d_gene: TRBD2
CDR3aa: ASSPPGLAGGHEQY

v_gene: TRBV7-8
j_gene: TRBJ1-4
d_gene: -
CDR3aa: ASSLDRGNEKLF

v_gene: TRBV6-1
j_gene: TRBJ2-1
d_gene: -
CDR3aa: ASSEQGRDEQF

v_gene: TRBV19
j_gene: TRBJ2-2
d_gene: -
CDR3aa: ASTPHSGELF

v_gene: TRBV21-1
j_gene: TRBJ2-7
d_gene: -
CDR3aa: ASSRYGTVYEQY

v_gene: TRBV6-6
j_gene: TRBJ1-2
d_gene: -
CDR3aa: ASSYSTDGGYT

v_gene: TRBV11-2
j_gene: TRBJ2-7
d_gene: TRBD1
CDR3aa: ASSLGQGVTYEQY

v_gene: TRBV11-2
j_gene: TRBJ2-5
d_gene: -
CDR3aa: ASSLGGGQETQY